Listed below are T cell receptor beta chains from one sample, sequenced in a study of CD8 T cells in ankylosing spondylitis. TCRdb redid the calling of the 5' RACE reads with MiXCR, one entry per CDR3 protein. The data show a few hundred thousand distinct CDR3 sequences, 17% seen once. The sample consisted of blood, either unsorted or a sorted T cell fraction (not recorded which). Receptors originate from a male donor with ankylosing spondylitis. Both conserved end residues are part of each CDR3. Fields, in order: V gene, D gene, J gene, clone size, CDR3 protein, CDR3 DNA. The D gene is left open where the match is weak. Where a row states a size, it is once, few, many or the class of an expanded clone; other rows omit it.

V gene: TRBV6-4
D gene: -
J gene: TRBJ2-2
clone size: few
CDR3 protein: CASRNHPGPPRTGELFF
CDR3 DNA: TGTGCCAGCAGAAACCACCCGGGCCCACCGAGGACCGGGGAGCTGTTTTTT

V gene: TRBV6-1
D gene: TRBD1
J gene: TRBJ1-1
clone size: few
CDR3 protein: CASKKGRDRGPNTEAFF
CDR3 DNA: TGTGCCAGCAAGAAGGGGCGGGACAGGGGCCCGAACACTGAAGCTTTCTTT

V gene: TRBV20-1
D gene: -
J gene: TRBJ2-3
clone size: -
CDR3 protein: CSAREGQRGTDTQYF
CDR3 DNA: TGCAGTGCTAGAGAGGGTCAGCGGGGCACAGATACGCAGTATTTT

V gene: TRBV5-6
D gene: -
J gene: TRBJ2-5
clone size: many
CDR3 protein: CASNSLGEWETQYF
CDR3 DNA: TGTGCCAGCAACTCTTTGGGGGAATGGGAGACCCAGTACTTC

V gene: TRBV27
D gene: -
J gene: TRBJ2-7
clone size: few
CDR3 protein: CATALGKSYEQYF
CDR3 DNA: TGTGCCACTGCCTTGGGCAAATCCTACGAGCAGTACTTC

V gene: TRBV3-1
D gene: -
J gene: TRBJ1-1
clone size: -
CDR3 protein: CASSRSDNTEAFF
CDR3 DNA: TGTGCCAGCAGCCGCAGTGATAACACTGAAGCTTTCTTT

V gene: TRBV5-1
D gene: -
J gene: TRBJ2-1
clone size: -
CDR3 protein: CASSPQGLGAYF
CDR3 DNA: TGCGCCAGCAGCCCCCAGGGGTTGGGGGCGTACTTC

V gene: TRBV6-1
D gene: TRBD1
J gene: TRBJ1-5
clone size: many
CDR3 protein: CASRQTTGAPWHF
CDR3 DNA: TGTGCCAGCAGGCAGACAACAGGGGCCCCCTGGCATTTT

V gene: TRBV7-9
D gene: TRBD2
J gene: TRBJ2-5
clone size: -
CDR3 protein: CASSQPTSGEPQETQYF
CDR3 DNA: TGTGCCAGCAGCCAGCCCACTAGCGGGGAGCCACAAGAGACCCAGTACTTC

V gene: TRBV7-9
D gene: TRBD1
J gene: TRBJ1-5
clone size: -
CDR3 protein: CASSLGTGPLGNQPQHF
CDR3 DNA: TGTGCCAGCAGCTTAGGGACAGGACCCTTGGGCAATCAGCCCCAGCATTTT

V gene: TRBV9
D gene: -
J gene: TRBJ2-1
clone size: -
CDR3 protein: CASSVVSGTPYNEQFF
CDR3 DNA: TGTGCCAGCAGCGTAGTCAGCGGTACCCCCTACAATGAGCAGTTCTTC

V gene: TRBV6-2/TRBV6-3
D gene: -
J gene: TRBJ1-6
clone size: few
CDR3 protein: CASIGGSSPLHF
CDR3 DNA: TGTGCCAGCATCGGGGGAAGTTCACCCCTCCACTTT

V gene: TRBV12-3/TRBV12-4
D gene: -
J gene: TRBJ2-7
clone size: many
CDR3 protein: CASSLEAGGHQEQYF
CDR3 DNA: TGTGCCAGCAGTTTGGAGGCCGGGGGGCATCAGGAGCAGTACTTC

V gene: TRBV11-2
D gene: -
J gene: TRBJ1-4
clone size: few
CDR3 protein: CASSPRSGSTNEKLFF
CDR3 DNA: TGTGCCAGCAGCCCCCGGTCGGGCTCAACTAATGAAAAACTGTTTTTT

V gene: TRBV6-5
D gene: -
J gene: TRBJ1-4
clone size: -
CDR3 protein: CASSYSSTGKGTEKLFF
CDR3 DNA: TGTGCCAGCAGTTACTCGAGTACCGGAAAGGGGACCGAAAAACTGTTTTTT

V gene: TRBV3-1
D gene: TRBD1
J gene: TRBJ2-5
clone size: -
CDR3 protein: CASSQSETGAKTQYF
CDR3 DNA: TGTGCCAGCAGCCAATCCGAGACAGGGGCGAAGACCCAGTACTTC

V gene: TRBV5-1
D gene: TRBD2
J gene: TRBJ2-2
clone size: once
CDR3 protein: CASSSLAGSTGELFF
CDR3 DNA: TGCGCCAGCAGCAGCCTAGCGGGAAGCACCGGGGAGCTGTTTTTT

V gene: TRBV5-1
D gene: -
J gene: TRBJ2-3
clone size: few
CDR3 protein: CASSLGGVSDTQYF
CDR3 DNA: TGCGCCAGCAGCTTGGGGGGGGTTTCAGATACGCAGTATTTT

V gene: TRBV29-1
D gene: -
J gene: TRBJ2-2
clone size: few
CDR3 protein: CSVATVGGTGELFF
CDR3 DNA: TGCAGCGTTGCCACAGTAGGGGGGACCGGGGAGCTGTTTTTT

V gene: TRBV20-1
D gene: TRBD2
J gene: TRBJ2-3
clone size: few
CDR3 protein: CSARVSGRGNTQYF
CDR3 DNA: TGCAGTGCTAGAGTTAGCGGGAGGGGAAATACGCAGTATTTT

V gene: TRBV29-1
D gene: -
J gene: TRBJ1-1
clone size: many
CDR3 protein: CSERQLNTEAFF
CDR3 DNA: TGCAGCGAGCGACAGCTAAACACTGAAGCTTTCTTT

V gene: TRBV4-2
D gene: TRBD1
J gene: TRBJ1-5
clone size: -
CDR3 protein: CASSHPRGTGDQPQHF
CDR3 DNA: TGTGCCAGCAGCCATCCGAGAGGGACAGGGGACCAGCCCCAGCATTTT

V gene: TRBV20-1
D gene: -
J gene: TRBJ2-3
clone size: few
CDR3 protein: CSALDPEGTDTQYF
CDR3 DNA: TGCAGTGCTTTGGACCCTGAAGGCACAGATACGCAGTATTTT

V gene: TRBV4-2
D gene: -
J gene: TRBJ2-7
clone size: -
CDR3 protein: CASSQAPRGAPYEQYF
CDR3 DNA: TGTGCCAGCAGCCAAGCTCCTCGGGGGGCCCCCTACGAGCAGTACTTC

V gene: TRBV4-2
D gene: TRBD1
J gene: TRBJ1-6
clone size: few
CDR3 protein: CASSQGTGNSPLHF
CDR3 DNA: TGTGCCAGCAGCCAAGGGACAGGGAACTCACCCCTCCACTTT

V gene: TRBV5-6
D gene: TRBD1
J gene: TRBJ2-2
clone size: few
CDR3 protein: CASSLYDRGRTGELFF
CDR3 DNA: TGTGCCAGCAGCTTGTATGACAGGGGGCGGACCGGGGAGCTGTTTTTT

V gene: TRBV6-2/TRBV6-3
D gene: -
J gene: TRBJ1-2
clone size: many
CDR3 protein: CASRTSAGWAGYTF
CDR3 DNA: TGTGCCAGCAGAACTTCGGCAGGATGGGCTGGCTACACCTTC

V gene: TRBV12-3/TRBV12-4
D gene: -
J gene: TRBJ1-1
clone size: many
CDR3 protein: CASSLGNRRGTEAFF
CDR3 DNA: TGTGCCAGCAGTTTAGGTAACCGGCGGGGGACTGAAGCTTTCTTT

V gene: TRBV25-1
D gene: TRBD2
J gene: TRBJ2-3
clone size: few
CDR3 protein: CASQLTGGRGTQYF
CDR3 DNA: TGTGCCAGCCAACTGACGGGAGGGCGGGGTACGCAGTATTTT

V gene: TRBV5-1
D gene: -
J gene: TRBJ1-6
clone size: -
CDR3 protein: CASSLGSSNSPLHF
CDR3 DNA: TGCGCCAGCAGCTTGGGTAGCAGCAATTCACCCCTCCACTTT

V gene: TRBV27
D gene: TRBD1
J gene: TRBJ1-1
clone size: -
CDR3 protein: CASTPTGQGGAEAFF
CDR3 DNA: TGTGCCAGCACCCCGACTGGGCAGGGGGGGGCTGAAGCTTTCTTT

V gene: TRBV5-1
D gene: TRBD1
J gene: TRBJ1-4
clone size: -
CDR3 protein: CASSTRQGAANEKLFF
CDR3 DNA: TGCGCCAGCAGCACACGACAGGGAGCGGCTAATGAAAAACTGTTTTTT

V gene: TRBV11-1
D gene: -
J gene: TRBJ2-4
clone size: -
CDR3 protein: CASSLEGSQTKLAKNIQYF
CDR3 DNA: TGTGCCAGCAGCTTAGAAGGGTCTCAAACTAAGCTAGCCAAAAACATTCAGTACTTC

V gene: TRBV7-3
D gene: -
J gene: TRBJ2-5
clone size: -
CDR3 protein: CASSLTAQQETQYF
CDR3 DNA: TGTGCCAGCAGCTTAACGGCACAGCAAGAGACCCAGTACTTC

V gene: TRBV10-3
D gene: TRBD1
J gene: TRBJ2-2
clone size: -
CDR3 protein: CAISESAGGGTGELFF
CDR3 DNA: TGTGCCATCAGTGAGTCGGCAGGGGGCGGCACCGGGGAGCTGTTTTTT

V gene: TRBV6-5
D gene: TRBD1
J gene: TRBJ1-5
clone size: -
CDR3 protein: CASSYEGQGDQPQHF
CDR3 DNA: TGTGCCAGCAGTTACGAGGGACAGGGGGATCAGCCCCAGCATTTT

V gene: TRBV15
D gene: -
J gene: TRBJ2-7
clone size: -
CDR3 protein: CATSRDPTSSPYYEQYF
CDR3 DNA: TGTGCCACCAGCAGAGATCCCACATCTAGTCCCTACTACGAGCAGTACTTC

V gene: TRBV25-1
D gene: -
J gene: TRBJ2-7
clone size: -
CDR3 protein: CASSRPGTYSSYEQYF
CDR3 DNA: TGTGCCAGCAGTCGGCCCGGGACTTACTCTTCCTACGAGCAGTACTTC

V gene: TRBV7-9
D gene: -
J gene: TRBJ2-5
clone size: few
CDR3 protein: CASSSPSLGGETQYF
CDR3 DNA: TGTGCCAGCAGCTCGCCTTCCCTGGGGGGAGAGACCCAGTACTTC